This T cell receptor beta chain is from a study of T cells in Graves' hyperthyroidism and ophthalmopathy. This clonotype was found a few times. Antigen specificity is unknown. Study observations and caveats: It was a median around 6 months before onset that the model predicted ophthalmopathy.

CDR3 size: 21 residues. Unmatched junction bases numbered 17, after V lost 1 base and J lost 4 bases. Germline loops: CDR1 LGHDT, CDR2 YNNKEL (reference sequence). TCR beta CDR3 regions were amplified from RNA transcripts. First-round RT-PCR with HTBI primers amplified the TCR CDR3 region. TCRdb recomputed calls from the multiplex PCR reads with MiXCR, one row per CDR3 protein. The table lists hundreds of thousands of distinct CDR3 sequences, around 15% of them singletons. Sequencing was done on a sample of blood. The receptor was derived from a woman in her late teens or twenties with Graves' hyperthyroidism. This sequence joins TRBV3-1 and TRBJ2-1; 12 nucleotides match TRBD2. Here the CDR3 DNA reads TGTGCCAGCAGCCAAGTATCGGGCGCGGGACTAGCGGGCAGAGGGTACAATGAGCAGTTCTTC. Encoded protein: CASSQVSGAGLAGRGYNEQFF.